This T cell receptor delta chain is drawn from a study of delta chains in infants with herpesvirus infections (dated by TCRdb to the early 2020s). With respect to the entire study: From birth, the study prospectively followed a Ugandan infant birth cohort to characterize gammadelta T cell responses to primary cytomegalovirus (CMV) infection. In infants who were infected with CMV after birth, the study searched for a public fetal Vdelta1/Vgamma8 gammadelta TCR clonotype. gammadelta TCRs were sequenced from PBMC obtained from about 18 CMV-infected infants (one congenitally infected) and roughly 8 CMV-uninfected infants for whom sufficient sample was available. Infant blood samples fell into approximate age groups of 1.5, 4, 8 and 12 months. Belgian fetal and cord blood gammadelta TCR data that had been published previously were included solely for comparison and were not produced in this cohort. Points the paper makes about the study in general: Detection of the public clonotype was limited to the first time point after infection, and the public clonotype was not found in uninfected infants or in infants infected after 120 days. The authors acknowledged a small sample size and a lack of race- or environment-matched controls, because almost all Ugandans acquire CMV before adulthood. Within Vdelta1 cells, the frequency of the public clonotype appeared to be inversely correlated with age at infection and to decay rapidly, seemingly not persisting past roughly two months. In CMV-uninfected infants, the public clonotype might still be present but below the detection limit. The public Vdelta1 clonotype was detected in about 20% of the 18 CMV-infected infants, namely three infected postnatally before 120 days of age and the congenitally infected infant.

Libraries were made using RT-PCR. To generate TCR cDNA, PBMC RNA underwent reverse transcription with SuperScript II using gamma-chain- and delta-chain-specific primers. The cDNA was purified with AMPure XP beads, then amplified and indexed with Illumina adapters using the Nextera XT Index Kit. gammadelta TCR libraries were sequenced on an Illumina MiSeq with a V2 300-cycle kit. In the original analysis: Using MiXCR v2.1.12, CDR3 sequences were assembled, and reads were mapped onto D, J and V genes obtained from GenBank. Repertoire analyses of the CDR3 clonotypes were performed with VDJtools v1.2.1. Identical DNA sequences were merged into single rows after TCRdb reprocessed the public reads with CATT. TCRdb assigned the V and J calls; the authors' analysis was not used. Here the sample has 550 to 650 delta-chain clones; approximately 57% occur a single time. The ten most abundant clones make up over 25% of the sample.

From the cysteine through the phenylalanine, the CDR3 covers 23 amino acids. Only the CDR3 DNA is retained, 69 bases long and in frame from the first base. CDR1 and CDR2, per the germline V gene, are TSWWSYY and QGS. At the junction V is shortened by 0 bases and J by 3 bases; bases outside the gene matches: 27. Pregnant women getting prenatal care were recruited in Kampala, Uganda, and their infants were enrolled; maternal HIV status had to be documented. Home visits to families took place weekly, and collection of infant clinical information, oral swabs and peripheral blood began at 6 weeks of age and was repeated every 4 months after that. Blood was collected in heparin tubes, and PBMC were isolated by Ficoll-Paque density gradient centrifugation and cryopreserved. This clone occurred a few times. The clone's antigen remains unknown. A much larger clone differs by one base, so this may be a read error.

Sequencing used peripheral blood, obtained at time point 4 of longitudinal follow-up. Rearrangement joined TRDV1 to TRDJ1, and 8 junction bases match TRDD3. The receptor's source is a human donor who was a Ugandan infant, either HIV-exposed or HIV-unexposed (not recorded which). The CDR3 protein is CALGELRTPPIFWGKTRADKLIF. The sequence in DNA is TGTGCTCTTGGGGAACTAAGAACTCCTCCCATCTTCTGGGGGAAAACACGGGCCGATAAACTCATCTTT.